Following are 22 T cell receptor beta chains from one sample sequenced in a study of blood T cell repertoires in COVID-19. Assay used: immunoSEQ multiplex PCR; TCRdb lists only in-frame clones, some missing. The sample contains roughly 260,000 clones, 80% to 95% of which appear only once. The source material was PBMCs or T cells enriched from blood (not recorded which). The receptors were gathered from a woman aged 18 to 35 who had recovered from COVID-19.

The V gene is TRBV27, the J gene TRBJ2-7; D is perhaps TRBD1 (5 bases). Trimming left V 2 bases short and J 0 bases short, with 8 bases between. Germline CDR1 is MNHEY and CDR2 is SMNVEV (reference sequence). This CDR3 is built from 14 residues. DNA for the CDR3: TGTGCCAGCAGTTTAAATAGGGGCTCCTACGAGCAGTACTTC. Its translation is CASSLNRGSYEQYF.

V is TRBV7-2 and J is TRBJ1-4; 9 bases agree with TRBD1. V trimming: 5 bases; J trimming: 10 bases; junction bases outside the gene matches: 11. The CDR3 sequence is 15 residues long. Germline CDR1 reads SGHTA; CDR2 reads FQGNSA. CDR3 bases: TGTGCCAGCAGCATAGAACCGGGACAGGGAGGAAAACTGTTTTTT. Translation gives CASSIEPGQGGKLFF.

The gene calls are TRBV6-2 or TRBV6-3 and TRBJ1-2; TRBD1 aligns across 8 bases. There are 15 residues in the CDR3. J lost 4 bases, V lost 2 bases, and 6 bases had no gene match. Germline V lookup: CDR1 MNHEY, CDR2 SVGEGT. The chain's CDR3 is CASSYTDRAAYGYTF. CDR3 sequence (DNA): TGTGCCAGCAGTTACACGGACAGGGCAGCCTATGGCTACACCTTC.

This clone was counted once. The V call is TRBV6-5, the J call TRBJ1-2; 7 bases align to TRBD1. This CDR3 contains 15 residues. Germline V gene lookup returns CDR1 MNHEY and CDR2 SVGAGI. J gave up 0 bases and V 7 bases, and 8 bases lay outside the gene matches. CDR3 sequence reads: CASTRGTVTNYGYTF. DNA of the CDR3: TGTGCCAGCACCCGCGGGACAGTTACTAACTATGGCTACACCTTC.

The chain recombines TRBV13 with TRBJ2-5; a weak D match, TRBD1 (5 bases). Germline assignment: CDR1 PRHDT and CDR2 FYEKMQ (reference sequence). The CDR3 is made up of 12 amino acids. The germline V and J ends were trimmed by 4 bases and 9 bases, with 12 bases remaining between them. CDR3 loop: CASSSYLGAQYF. Written as DNA, the CDR3 is TGTGCCAGCAGCTCCTATTTAGGGGCCCAGTACTTC.

Here the CDR3 reads CASSRTNRGRNYGYTF. In nucleotides, the CDR3 is TGTGCCAGCAGCCGTACCAACAGGGGGCGAAACTATGGCTACACCTTC. The chain employs TRBV5-5 and TRBJ1-2; TRBD1 aligns across 9 bases. Per germline, CDR1 SGHKS and CDR2 YYEKEE (reference sequence). V shed 4 bases, J shed 2 bases, and the junction held 9 bases outside the gene matches. This CDR3 region has 16 residues.

This clone appeared once. The chain carries TRBV19 and TRBJ2-7, with 8 bases aligning to TRBD1. This CDR3 spans 15 amino acids. The germline CDR1 and CDR2 sequences are LNHDA and SQIVND (reference sequence). The junction had 6 bases not matched to a gene; V was cut back by 3 bases and J by 2 bases. CDR3 sequence (DNA): TGTGCCAGTAGTATCGGCAGGGGGCTTGCCTACGAGCAGTACTTC. This codes for CASSIGRGLAYEQYF.

The chain combines TRBV28 with TRBJ2-7, with TRBD2 matching 10 bases. This CDR3 region has 15 residues. Germline values: CDR1 MDHEN, CDR2 SYDVKM. V was pared by 2 bases and J by 4 bases, with 5 bases of the junction left unmatched. The CDR3: CASSLNLAGVYEQYF. In DNA form, the CDR3 reads TGTGCCAGCAGTTTAAACCTAGCGGGAGTGTACGAGCAGTACTTC.

The chain recombines TRBV5-4 with TRBJ1-1; D gene uncertain. With 4 bases removed from V and 7 bases from J, the gap between germline ends came to 20 bases. The germline V gene encodes CDR1 SGHNT and CDR2 YYREEE (reference sequence). The CDR3 extends over 15 amino acids. This CDR3 is CASSAGYSELREAFF. For the CDR3, the DNA is TGTGCCAGCAGCGCGGGGTACAGCGAACTCCGTGAAGCTTTCTTT.

The chain employs TRBV15 and TRBJ1-3; D is ambiguous. The CDR3 runs 14 residues. V dropped 3 bases and J dropped 0 bases, with 6 bases sitting between them. Per germline, CDR1 LNHNV and CDR2 YYDKDF (reference sequence). CDR3 in DNA: TGTGCCACCAGCAGTATCCGCTCTGGAAACACCATATATTTT. Encoded protein: CATSSIRSGNTIYF.

The rearrangement uses TRBV6-1 and TRBJ2-7; 7 bases are shared with TRBD1. From germline, CDR1 is MNHNS and CDR2 SASEGT. This CDR3 has 16 residues. Germline trimming cut 0 bases from V and 4 bases from J; bases unmatched to any gene: 9. CDR3 in amino acids: CASSEATGQRWYEQYF. The CDR3, as DNA: TGTGCCAGCAGTGAAGCAACGGGACAGCGGTGGTACGAGCAGTACTTC.

This rearrangement joins TRBV2 to TRBJ2-1, with TRBD2 matching over 8 bases. Germline trimming cut 5 bases from V and 7 bases from J; bases unmatched to any gene: 13. The germline CDR1 and CDR2 sequences are SNHLY and FYNNEI. The CDR3 covers 16 residues. The CDR3 coding sequence is TGTGCCAGCAGTAAAACAGTAGCGGGAAGGGTAAATGAGCAGTTCTTC. Translated, it gives CASSKTVAGRVNEQFF.

The chain uses TRBV28 and TRBJ2-2, with 8 nucleotides matching TRBD2. The CDR3 covers 16 residues. Germline CDR1 is MDHEN and CDR2 is SYDVKM. The V segment lost 2 bases and the J segment 4 bases; nucleotides outside the gene matches: 6. The CDR3 nucleotides are TGTGCCAGCAGTTTAGTAGCGGGATCCGTCACCGGGGAGCTGTTTTTT. Translation gives CASSLVAGSVTGELFF.

The CDR3 nucleotides are TGTGCCAGCAGTTTCGGGACAGTCAATGAGCAGTTCTTC. This codes for CASSFGTVNEQFF. V is TRBV27 and J is TRBJ2-1; TRBD1 matches at 7 bases. This CDR3 is built from 13 residues. The germline CDR1 and CDR2 sequences are MNHEY and SMNVEV (reference sequence). With 3 bases clipped from V and 6 bases from J, the junction kept 2 bases outside the gene matches.

The chain employs TRBV11-2 and TRBJ2-7; a possible D gene is TRBD1 (6 bases). Trimming shortened V by 4 bases and J by 5 bases, and 12 bases separated the two germline ends. Germline values: CDR1 SGHAT, CDR2 FQNNGV. The CDR3 is 13 amino acids. DNA for the CDR3: TGTGCCAGCAGCTCACAGGGCATTAACGAGCAGTACTTC. Amino acid sequence: CASSSQGINEQYF. Combining the CDR3 with reference TRBV11-2 and TRBJ2-7 gives the whole variable domain EAGVAQSPRYKIIEKRQSVAFWCNPISGHATLYWYQQILGQGPKLLIQFQNNGVVDDSQLPKDRFSAERLKGVDSTLKIQPAKLEDSAVYLCASSSQGINEQYFGPGTRLTVT.

J is TRBJ2-1 and V is TRBV3-1 (or the pseudogene TRBV3-2), with 12 bases fitting TRBD2. With V trimmed by 4 bases and J by 9 bases, 7 bases remained unmatched. The CDR3 runs to 15 residues. The germline V gene encodes CDR1 LGHDT and CDR2 YNNKEL (reference sequence). The CDR3 region is CASSPASGGVFEQFF. CDR3 nucleotides: TGTGCCAGCAGCCCTGCTAGCGGGGGGGTATTTGAGCAGTTCTTC.

The chain joins TRBV19 to TRBJ1-2; possible D gene TRBD1, 6 bases. V was pared by 10 bases and J by 3 bases, with 15 bases between. CDR1 and CDR2 (germline): LNHDA, SQIVND (reference sequence). The CDR3 consists of 13 residues. In DNA, the CDR3 is TGTGCCACGAGGGGGGGCGAACACTATGGCTACACCTTC. As protein: CATRGGEHYGYTF.

J is TRBJ2-2 and V is TRBV6-5; no definite D call. Germline CDR1 and CDR2: MNHEY and SVGAGI. Trimming stripped 2 bases from V and 3 bases from J, with 7 bases between. CDR3 length: 14 amino acids. The CDR3 region has the DNA TGTGCCAGCAGTTACGGTCAGGACACCGGGGAGCTGTTTTTT. It yields the protein CASSYGQDTGELFF.

The V call is TRBV9, the J call TRBJ2-3; no reliable D call. Germline V CDR1 and CDR2: SGDLS, YYNGEE. The length of the CDR3 is 12 residues. Between the trimmed V and J ends, which lost 3 bases and 5 bases, there was a span of 7 bases. The DNA for the CDR3 is TGTGCCAGCAGCGCCCTATTAGATACGCAGTATTTT. Protein sequence: CASSALLDTQYF.

The chain couples TRBV28 to TRBJ2-2, with D maybe TRBD2 (6 bases). Germline V gene sequence: CDR1 MDHEN, CDR2 SYDVKM. Trimming left V 2 bases short and J 4 bases short, with 11 bases between. This CDR3 has 15 residues. The CDR3 DNA reads as TGTGCCAGCAGTTTACGCGGGACTGCCACCGGGGAGCTGTTTTTT. It is translated as CASSLRGTATGELFF.

The chain links TRBV2 to TRBJ2-1; 9 nucleotides agree with TRBD2. This CDR3 is built from 14 residues. V dropped 9 bases and J dropped 10; count of bases not matched to a gene: 13. Germline values: CDR1 SNHLY, CDR2 FYNNEI. The CDR3 coding sequence is TGTGCCAGTTCAACGCGGGGGGGCATAGGAGAGCAGTTCTTC. Residues: CASSTRGGIGEQFF.

This CDR3 is CASSLGRRSGNTIYF. CDR3 nucleotides: TGTGCCAGCAGCCTAGGAAGGAGGTCTGGAAACACCATATATTTT. This rearrangement joins TRBV7-9 to TRBJ1-3; the D is unclear. Trimming left V 5 bases short and J 1 base short, with 12 bases between. Germline V gene sequence: CDR1 SEHNR, CDR2 FQNEAQ (reference sequence). The CDR3 length is 15 residues.